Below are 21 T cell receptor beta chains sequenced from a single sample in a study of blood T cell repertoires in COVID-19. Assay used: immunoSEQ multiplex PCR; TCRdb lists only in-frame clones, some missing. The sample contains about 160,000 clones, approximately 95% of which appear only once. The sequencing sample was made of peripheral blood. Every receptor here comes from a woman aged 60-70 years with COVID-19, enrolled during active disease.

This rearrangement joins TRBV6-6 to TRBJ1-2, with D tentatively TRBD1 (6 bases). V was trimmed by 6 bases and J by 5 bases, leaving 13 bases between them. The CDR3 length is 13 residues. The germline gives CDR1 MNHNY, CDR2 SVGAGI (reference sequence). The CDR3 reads CASSQEQGYGYTF. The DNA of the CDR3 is TGTGCCAGCAGCCAGGAGCAGGGGTATGGCTACACCTTC.

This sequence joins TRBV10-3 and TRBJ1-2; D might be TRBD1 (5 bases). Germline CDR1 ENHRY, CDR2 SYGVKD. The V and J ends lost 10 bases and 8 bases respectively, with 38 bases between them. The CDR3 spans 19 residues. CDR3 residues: CATRARQTRTSAGVGGYTF. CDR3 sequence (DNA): TGTGCCACGAGAGCCCGACAGACCCGAACATCCGCCGGCGTAGGGGGCTACACCTTC.

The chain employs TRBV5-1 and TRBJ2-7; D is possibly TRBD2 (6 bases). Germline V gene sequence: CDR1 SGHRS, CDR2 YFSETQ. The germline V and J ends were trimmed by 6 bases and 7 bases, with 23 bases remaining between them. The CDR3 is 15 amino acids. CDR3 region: CASNPRGDWAGEQYF. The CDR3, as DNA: TGCGCCAGCAATCCCAGAGGTGATTGGGCGGGAGAGCAGTACTTC.

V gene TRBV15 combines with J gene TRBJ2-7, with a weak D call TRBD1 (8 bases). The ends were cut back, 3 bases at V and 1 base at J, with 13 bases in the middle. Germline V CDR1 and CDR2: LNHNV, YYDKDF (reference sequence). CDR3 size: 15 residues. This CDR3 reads CATSRGGTGSYEQYF. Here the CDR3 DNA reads TGTGCCACCAGCAGGGGAGGGACAGGATCCTACGAGCAGTACTTC.

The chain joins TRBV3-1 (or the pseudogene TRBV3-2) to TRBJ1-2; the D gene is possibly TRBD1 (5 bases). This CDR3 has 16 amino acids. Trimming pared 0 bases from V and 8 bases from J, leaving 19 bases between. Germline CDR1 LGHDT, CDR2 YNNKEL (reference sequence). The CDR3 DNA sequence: TGTGCCAGCAGCCAAGATAAGGGGCGGGGCGCAGGGGGCTACACCTTC. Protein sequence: CASSQDKGRGAGGYTF.

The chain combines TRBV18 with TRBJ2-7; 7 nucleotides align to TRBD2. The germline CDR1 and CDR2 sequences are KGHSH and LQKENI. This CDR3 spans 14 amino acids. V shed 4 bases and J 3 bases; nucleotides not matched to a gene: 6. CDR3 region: CASSRPPGGYEQYF. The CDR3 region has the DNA TGTGCCAGCTCACGCCCTCCGGGAGGCTACGAGCAGTACTTC.

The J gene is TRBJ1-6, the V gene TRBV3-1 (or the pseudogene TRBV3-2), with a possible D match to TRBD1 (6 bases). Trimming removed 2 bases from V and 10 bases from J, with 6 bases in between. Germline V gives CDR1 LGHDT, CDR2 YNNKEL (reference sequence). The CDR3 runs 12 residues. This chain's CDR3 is CASSQTGSPLHF. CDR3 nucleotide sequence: TGTGCCAGCAGCCAAACAGGGTCACCCCTCCACTTT.

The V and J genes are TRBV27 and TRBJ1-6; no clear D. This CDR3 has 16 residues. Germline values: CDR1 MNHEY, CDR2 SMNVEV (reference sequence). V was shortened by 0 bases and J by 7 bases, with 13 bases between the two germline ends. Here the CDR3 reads CASSLSGGLGNSPLHF. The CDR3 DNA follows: TGTGCCAGCAGTTTATCGGGAGGGCTAGGGAATTCACCCCTCCACTTT.

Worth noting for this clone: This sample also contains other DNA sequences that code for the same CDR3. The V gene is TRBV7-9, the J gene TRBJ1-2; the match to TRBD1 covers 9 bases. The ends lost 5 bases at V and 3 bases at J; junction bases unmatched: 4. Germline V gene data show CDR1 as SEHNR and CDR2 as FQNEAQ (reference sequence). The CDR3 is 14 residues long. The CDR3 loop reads CASSPGQGYYGYTF. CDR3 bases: TGTGCCAGCAGCCCGGGACAGGGCTACTATGGCTACACCTTC.

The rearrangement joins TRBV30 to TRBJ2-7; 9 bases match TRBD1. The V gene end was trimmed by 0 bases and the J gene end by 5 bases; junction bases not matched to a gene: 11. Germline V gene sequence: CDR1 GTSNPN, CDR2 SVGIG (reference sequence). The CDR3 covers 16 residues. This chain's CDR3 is CAWSVPRETGGNEQYF. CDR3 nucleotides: TGTGCCTGGAGTGTACCCCGAGAGACAGGGGGGAACGAGCAGTACTTC.

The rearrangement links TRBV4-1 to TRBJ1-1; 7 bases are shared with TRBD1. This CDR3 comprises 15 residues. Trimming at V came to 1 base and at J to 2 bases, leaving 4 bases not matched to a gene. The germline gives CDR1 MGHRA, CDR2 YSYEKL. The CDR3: CASSQAGQLNTEAFF. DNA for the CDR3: TGCGCCAGCAGCCAAGCGGGACAGCTTAACACTGAAGCTTTCTTT.

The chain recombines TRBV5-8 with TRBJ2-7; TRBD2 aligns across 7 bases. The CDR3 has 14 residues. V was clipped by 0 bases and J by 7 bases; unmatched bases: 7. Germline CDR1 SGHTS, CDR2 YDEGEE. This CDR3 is CASSLAGAGGEQYF. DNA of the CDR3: TGTGCCAGCAGCTTGGCTGGGGCCGGGGGGGAGCAGTACTTC.

The DNA of the CDR3 is TGTGCCAGCAGACTTACCGGGGAGCTGTTTTTT. It translates to CASRLTGELFF. The gene calls are TRBV11-1 and TRBJ2-2, with D hard to call. The CDR3 covers 11 residues. Germline V CDR1 and CDR2: SGHAT, FQDESV (reference sequence). V lost 6 bases, J lost 5 bases, and 4 bases lay in between.

CDR3 nucleotide sequence: TGTGCCACCAGTGACCTCCGGGGTCAGGGGAGGGGTTGCGAGCAGTACTTC. Translated: CATSDLRGQGRGCEQYF. V is TRBV24-1 and J is TRBJ2-7; tentative D call: TRBD2 (7 bases). V lost 4 bases and J lost 6, with 24 bases in between. Germline CDR1 KGHDR, CDR2 SFDVKD. This CDR3 spans 17 amino acids.

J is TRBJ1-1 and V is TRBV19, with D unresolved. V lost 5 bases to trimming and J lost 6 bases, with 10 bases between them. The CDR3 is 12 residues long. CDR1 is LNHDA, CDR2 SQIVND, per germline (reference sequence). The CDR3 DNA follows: TGTGCCAGTAGTGCCTCTCAGGCTGAAGCTTTCTTT. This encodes CASSASQAEAFF.

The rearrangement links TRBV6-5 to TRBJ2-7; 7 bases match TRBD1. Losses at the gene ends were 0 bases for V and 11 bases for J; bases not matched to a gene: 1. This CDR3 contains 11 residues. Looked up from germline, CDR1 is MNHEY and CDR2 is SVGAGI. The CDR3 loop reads CASSYSDREYF. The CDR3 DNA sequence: TGTGCCAGCAGTTACTCCGACAGGGAGTACTTC.

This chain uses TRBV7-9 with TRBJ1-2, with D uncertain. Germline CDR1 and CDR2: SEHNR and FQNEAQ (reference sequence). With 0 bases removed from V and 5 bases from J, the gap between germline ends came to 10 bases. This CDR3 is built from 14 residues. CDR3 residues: CASSLATAWYGYTF. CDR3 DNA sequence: TGTGCCAGCAGCTTAGCAACTGCGTGGTATGGCTACACCTTC. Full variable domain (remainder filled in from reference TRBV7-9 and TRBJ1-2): DTGVSQNPRHKITKRGQNVTFRCDPISEHNRLYWYRQTLGQGPEFLTYFQNEAQLEKSRLLSDRFSAERPKGSFSTLEIQRTEQGDSAMYLCASSLATAWYGYTFGSGTRLTVV.

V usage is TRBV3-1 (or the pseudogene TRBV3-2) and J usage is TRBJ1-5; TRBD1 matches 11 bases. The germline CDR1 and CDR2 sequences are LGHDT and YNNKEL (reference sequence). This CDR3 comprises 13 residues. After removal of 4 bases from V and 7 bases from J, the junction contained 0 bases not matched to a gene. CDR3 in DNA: TGTGCCAGCAGCCGGACAGGGGGCCAGCCCCAGCATTTT. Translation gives CASSRTGGQPQHF.

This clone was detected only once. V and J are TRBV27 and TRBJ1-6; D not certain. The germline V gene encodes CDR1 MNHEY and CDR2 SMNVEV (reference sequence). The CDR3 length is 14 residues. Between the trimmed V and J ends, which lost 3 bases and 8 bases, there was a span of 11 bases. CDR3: CASSLPGFYSPLHF. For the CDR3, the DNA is TGTGCCAGCAGTTTGCCAGGATTTTATTCACCCCTCCACTTT.

CDR3 loop: CASSWGTGGNQPQHF. Here the CDR3 DNA reads TGTGCCAGCAGCTGGGGGACAGGGGGGAATCAGCCCCAGCATTTT. The rearrangement joins TRBV7-2 to TRBJ1-5; 11 bases are shared with TRBD1. The CDR3 has 15 residues. The V gene's germline CDR1 is SGHTA and CDR2 FQGNSA. V shed 4 bases, J shed 4 bases, and the junction held 3 bases outside the gene matches. Full variable domain (missing parts from reference TRBV7-2 and TRBJ1-5): GAGVSQSPSNKVTEKGKDVELRCDPISGHTALYWYRQSLGQGLEFLIYFQGNSAPDKSGLPSDRFSAERTGGSVSTLTIQRTQQEDSAVYLCASSWGTGGNQPQHFGDGTRLSIL.

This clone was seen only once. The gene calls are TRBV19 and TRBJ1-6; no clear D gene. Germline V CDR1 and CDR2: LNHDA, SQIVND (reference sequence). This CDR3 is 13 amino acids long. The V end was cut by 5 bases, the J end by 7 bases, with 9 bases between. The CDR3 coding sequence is TGTGCCAGTAGTGGACTGGGAAATTCACCCCTCCACTTT. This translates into CASSGLGNSPLHF. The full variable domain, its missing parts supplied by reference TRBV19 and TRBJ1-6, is DGGITQSPKYLFRKEGQNVTLSCEQNLNHDAMYWYRQDPGQGLRLIYYSQIVNDFQKGDIAEGYSVSREKKESFPLTVTSAQKNPTAFYLCASSGLGNSPLHFGNGTRLTVT.